The source of this TCR beta chain is a study of cytomegalovirus exposure and HLA in healthy donors. Trimming took 6 bases from V and 4 from J; bases not matched to a gene: 1. This CDR3 contains 13 residues. The germline V gene encodes CDR1 MGHDK and CDR2 SYGVNS. 13 Jbeta primers and 60 Vbeta primers were used for the PCR. Libraries were prepared by immunoSEQ multiplex PCR; TCRdb keeps only in-frame clonotypes and omits some of them. Counted here are 150,000 to 200,000 clones, more than 60% occurring once; the ten biggest clones make up 1.4%. Sequencing input: PBMCs. This sequence joins TRBV25-1 and TRBJ1-5; 9 bases are a match to TRBD1. This clonotype originated in a woman aged 25 to 39 in good health and CMV-seropositive. The CDR3 reads CASSGQGNQPQHF. The CDR3, as DNA: TGTGCCAGCAGCGGACAGGGGAATCAGCCCCAGCATTTT.